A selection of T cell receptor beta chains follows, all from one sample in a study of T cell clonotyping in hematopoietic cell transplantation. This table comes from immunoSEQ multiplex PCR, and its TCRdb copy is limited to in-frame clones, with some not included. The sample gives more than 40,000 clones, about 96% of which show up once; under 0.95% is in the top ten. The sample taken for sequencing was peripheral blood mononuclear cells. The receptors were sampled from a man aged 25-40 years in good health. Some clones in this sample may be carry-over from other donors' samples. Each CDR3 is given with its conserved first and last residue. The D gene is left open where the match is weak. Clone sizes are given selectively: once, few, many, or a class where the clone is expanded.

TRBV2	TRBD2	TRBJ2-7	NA	TGTGCCAGCAGTGTGGGAGGGGGACTAGGAGCCTACGAGCAGTACTTC	CASSVGGGLGAYEQYF
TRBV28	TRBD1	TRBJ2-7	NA	TGTGCCAGCAGGACAGGGGGCGAGTACGAGCAGTACTTC	CASRTGGEYEQYF
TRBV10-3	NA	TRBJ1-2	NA	TGTGCCATCAGTGAGGATCCTAACTATGGCTACACCTTC	CAISEDPNYGYTF
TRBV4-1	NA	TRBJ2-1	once	TGCGCCAGCAGCCCCACACCGGGACGGAGTCTAAATGAGCAGTTCTTC	CASSPTPGRSLNEQFF
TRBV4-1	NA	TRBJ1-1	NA	TGCGCCAGCAGCCAAGGTCCAGCGAACACTGAAGCTTTCTTT	CASSQGPANTEAFF
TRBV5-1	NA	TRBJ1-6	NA	TGCGCCAGCAGTCGGGACGGGGATAATTCACCCCTCCACTTT	CASSRDGDNSPLHF
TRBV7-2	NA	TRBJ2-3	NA	TGTGCCAGCAGCTTAGTTTCCCAAATCGGCACAGATACGCAGTATTTT	CASSLVSQIGTDTQYF
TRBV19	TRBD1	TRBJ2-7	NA	TGTGCCAGTAGTCCGCAGGGACAGGGGCCTCTCCGGCAGTACTTC	CASSPQGQGPLRQYF
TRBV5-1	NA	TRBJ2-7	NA	TGCGCCAGCAGCTTGGAGAGGGGGGAGCAGTACTTC	CASSLERGEQYF
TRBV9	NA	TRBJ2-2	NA	TGTGCCAGCAGCGTTGGGAGCGGATCTTCCCCCGGGGAGCTGTTTTTT	CASSVGSGSSPGELFF
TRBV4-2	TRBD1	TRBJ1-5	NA	TGTGCCAGCAGCCAAGAACAGGGGGCGGACAATCAGCCCCAGCATTTT	CASSQEQGADNQPQHF
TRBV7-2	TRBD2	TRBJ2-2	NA	TGTGCCAGCAGACCCCCGGGACTAGCCGCGAACACCGGGGAGCTGTTTTTT	CASRPPGLAANTGELFF
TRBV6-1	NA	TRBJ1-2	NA	TGTGCCAGCAGTGAAGCGGTGACAGCACATAACTATGGCTACACCTTC	CASSEAVTAHNYGYTF
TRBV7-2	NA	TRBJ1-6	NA	TGTGCCAGCAGCTTAGGGGTGAACAATAATTCACCCCTCCACTTT	CASSLGVNNNSPLHF